Below, 25 T cell receptor beta chains from the same sample are listed, as sequenced in a study of prognosis after radiotherapy for stage I lung cancer (dated by TCRdb to the early 2020s). Data came from an Illumina HiSeq 3000. Two rounds of multiplex PCR were used to amplify the TCR beta CDR3 region from genomic DNA. The first PCR round used primers specific to each TRBV and TRBJ gene, and the primer sequences were filed in Chinese patent CN105087789A. TCRdb itself trimmed the public reads at Q25 with fastp, ran MiXCR and retained productive beta chains. Entries are consolidated by CDR3 protein sequence, retaining the most common genes and DNA. The sample data list under 15,000 distinct CDR3 sequences, and about 59% of these were observed just once. The ten largest clones take up 20% to 25% of the sample. Source: PBMCs, taken before or after stereotactic body radiation therapy (not recorded which). The receptors shown here come from a donor over 45 with non-small cell lung cancer.

The V call is TRBV6-1, the J call TRBJ2-2; the match to TRBD2 covers 8 bases. Germline V gives CDR1 MNHNS, CDR2 SASEGT. The V gene end was trimmed by 4 bases and the J gene end by 1 base; junction bases not matched to a gene: 2. This CDR3 has 15 amino acids. The DNA of the CDR3 is TGTGCCAGCAGTGGACTAGCGAGGAACACCGGGGAGCTGTTTTTT. It yields the protein CASSGLARNTGELFF.

This clonotype has just a few counts. A far larger clone is just one base off, so this is likely a read error. The chain combines TRBV6-1 with TRBJ2-3, with TRBD2 identical over 9 bases. Germline CDR1 is MNHNS and CDR2 is SASEGT. The CDR3 runs 16 residues. J was trimmed by 4 bases and V by 4 bases; bases with no gene match: 9. The CDR3 nucleotides are TGTGCCAGCAGTGCTACTAGCGGGTTGAGCGCAGATACGCAGTATTTT. This sequence encodes CASSATSGLSADTQYF.

The chain has TRBV28 and TRBJ1-2; 8 bases are a match to TRBD1. Germline lookup yields CDR1 MDHEN and CDR2 SYDVKM. This CDR3 is 15 amino acids long. With V trimmed by 1 base and J by 1 base, 2 bases remained unmatched. The CDR3 loop is CASSLSGQGNYGYTF. In nucleotides, the CDR3 is TGTGCCAGCAGTTTATCCGGACAGGGTAACTATGGCTACACCTTC.

Concerning this clonotype itself: Germline is not matched at one junction end, which may reflect a read error. The CDR3: CTSSRYRGQRNTIYF. CDR3 coding DNA: TGTACCAGCAGTCGGTACAGGGGGCAGAGAAACACCATATATTTT. This chain joins TRBV2 and TRBJ1-3; 9 nucleotides line up with TRBD1. This CDR3 comprises 15 residues. Germline assignment: CDR1 SNHLY and CDR2 FYNNEI.

In this sample, this clonotype is medium-sized. V is TRBV24-1 and J is TRBJ2-2, with a possible D match to TRBD1 (6 bases). This CDR3 region has 17 residues. Germline V lookup: CDR1 KGHDR, CDR2 SFDVKD. Trimming removed 3 bases from V and 0 bases from J, with 13 bases in between. Written as DNA, the CDR3 is TGTGCCACCAGTGATCCCCGCAGGGGCCCGAACACCGGGGAGCTGTTTTTT. Residues: CATSDPRRGPNTGELFF.

The sample holds a few counts of this clonotype. Given a much more abundant clone one base away, this may be a read error. V and J are TRBV2 and TRBJ2-3, with 7 bases matching TRBD2. This CDR3 comprises 16 residues. The ends lost 8 bases at V and 4 bases at J; junction bases unmatched: 15. The germline V gene has CDR1 SNHLY and CDR2 FYNNEI. CDR3 bases: TGTGCCAGCGCCCACCTGGGCGGGAGTTTATCAGATACGCAGTATTTT. Its translation is CASAHLGGSLSDTQYF.

Many counts were recorded for this clonotype. This rearrangement joins TRBV18 to TRBJ1-1, with D maybe TRBD1 (5 bases). The germline V gene encodes CDR1 KGHSH and CDR2 LQKENI. V dropped 3 bases and J dropped 2 bases, with 7 bases sitting between them. The CDR3 loop spans 13 amino acids. CDR3 in amino acids: CASSPQGNTEAFF. The CDR3 nucleotides read TGTGCCAGCTCACCTCAGGGTAACACTGAAGCTTTCTTT.

This clonotype has just one count. V is TRBV5-4 and J is TRBJ2-1, with D possibly TRBD2 on 6 matching bases. Trimming cost V 0 bases and J 2 bases, with 6 bases left between them. The CDR3 loop spans 14 amino acids. The germline V gene has CDR1 SGHNT and CDR2 YYREEE (reference sequence). CDR3 DNA sequence: TGTGCCAGCAGCTTGGGACTAGCCTACAATGAGCAGTTCTTC. Its protein product is CASSLGLAYNEQFF.

As to this clonotype: A read error is the likely source, as a far larger clone sits one nucleotide away. The J gene is TRBJ2-7, the V gene TRBV6-6; 9 nucleotides agree with TRBD2. Per the germline V gene, CDR1 is MNHNY and CDR2 is SVGAGI (reference sequence). The CDR3 loop spans 16 amino acids. In DNA form, the CDR3 reads TGTGCCAGCACTTACTCCGGGACTAGCATATCCTACGAGCAGTACTTC. This encodes CASTYSGTSISYEQYF.

The chain joins TRBV6-2 or TRBV6-3 to TRBJ2-2, with D perhaps TRBD1 (6 bases). The CDR3 totals 14 residues. Germline-derived CDR1 and CDR2 are MNHEY and SVGEGT. Trimming removed 6 bases at V and 5 bases at J, with 13 bases between. The CDR3 DNA reads as TGTGCCAGCAGACGACAGGTGATGACCGGGGAGCTGTTTTTT. This sequence encodes CASRRQVMTGELFF.

This clonotype is classed as large (0.1 to 1%). V and J are TRBV20-1 and TRBJ1-6, with a weak D call TRBD1 (5 bases). Germline CDR1 reads DFQATT; CDR2 reads SNEGSKA (reference sequence). The ends were cut back, 0 bases at V and 9 bases at J, with 15 bases in the middle. The CDR3 loop spans 15 amino acids. CDR3 residues: CSARDLQDSRSPLHF. In nucleotides, the CDR3 is TGCAGTGCTAGAGATTTACAGGATTCCCGTTCACCCCTCCACTTT.

Judged by abundance, this clonotype is large (0.1 to 1%). V usage is TRBV7-3 and J usage is TRBJ2-1; 10 bases map to TRBD2. Germline V CDR1 and CDR2: SGHTA, FQGTGA. The ends lost 5 bases at V and 4 bases at J; junction bases unmatched: 5. The CDR3 has 15 amino acids. The DNA for the CDR3 is TGTGCCAGCAGCCCGCTAGCGGGAGTGTACAATGAGCAGTTCTTC. It translates to CASSPLAGVYNEQFF. Full variable domain (missing parts from reference TRBV7-3 and TRBJ2-1): GAGVSQTPSNKVTEKGKYVELRCDPISGHTALYWYRQSLGQGPEFLIYFQGTGAADDSGLPNDRFFAVRPEGSVSTLKIQRTERGDSAVYLCASSPLAGVYNEQFFGPGTRLTVL.

This clonotype was detected many times. CDR3 DNA sequence: TGTGCCAGCAGCTTAGGTCGGACAGGGGGCGACCTCACAGATACGCAGTATTTT. Encoded protein: CASSLGRTGGDLTDTQYF. The chain has TRBV11-3 and TRBJ2-3, with 11 bases identical to TRBD1. This CDR3 has 18 residues. Trimming removed 1 base from V and 2 bases from J; junction bases left unmatched: 8. The germline V gene has CDR1 SGHNT and CDR2 YENEEA.

This rearrangement joins TRBV20-1 to TRBJ2-7; tentative D call: TRBD2 (5 bases). The CDR3 is 13 residues long. Germline values: CDR1 DFQATT, CDR2 SNEGSKA (reference sequence). The germline V and J ends were trimmed by 7 bases and 5 bases, with 18 bases remaining between them. CDR3 sequence: CSDNLEGIHEQYF. As DNA, the CDR3 is TGCAGTGATAACTTAGAGGGAATCCACGAGCAGTACTTC.

The chain employs TRBV9 and TRBJ1-1; possible D gene TRBD1, 5 bases. V lost 0 bases and J lost 0, with 6 bases in between. The CDR3 sequence is 14 residues long. Germline V gives CDR1 SGDLS, CDR2 YYNGEE. The CDR3 nucleotides are TGTGCCAGCAGCGTAGTAGGGGTGAACACTGAAGCTTTCTTT. This gives the protein CASSVVGVNTEAFF.

This clonotype ranks as medium-sized. This chain uses TRBV30 with TRBJ2-1, with 7 bases that match TRBD1. The germline V gene encodes CDR1 GTSNPN and CDR2 SVGIG (reference sequence). This CDR3 spans 16 amino acids. Trimming at V came to 3 bases and at J to 3 bases, leaving 11 bases not matched to a gene. The CDR3, as DNA: TGTGCCTGGAGGAGGGTTGGGCAGGGGGTCTACAATGAGCAGTTCTTC. Amino acids: CAWRRVGQGVYNEQFF.

This rearrangement joins TRBV28 to TRBJ1-1; D is unresolved. V dropped 4 bases and J dropped 0 bases, with 6 bases sitting between them. This CDR3 has 13 amino acids. CDR1 and CDR2 from the germline V gene are MDHEN and SYDVKM. CDR3 bases: TGTGCCAGCAGTTCACCCTTGAACACTGAAGCTTTCTTT. The encoded protein is CASSSPLNTEAFF.

This sequence joins TRBV12-3 or TRBV12-4 and TRBJ2-5; D could derive from TRBD1 or TRBD2 (6 bases each). V gave up 6 bases and J gave up 1 base, with 12 bases separating them. This CDR3 is built from 14 residues. The CDR3 sequence: CASRRGVFQETQYF. CDR3 sequence (DNA): TGTGCCAGCAGGAGGGGGGTATTCCAAGAGACCCAGTACTTC.

By share of the sample, this clonotype is medium-sized (0.01 to 0.1%). One end of the junction is discordant with germline, which a read error may explain. The chain couples TRBV4-1 to TRBJ2-3; D uncertain. The CDR3 is 17 amino acids. Germline CDR1 and CDR2: MGHRA and YSYEKL. In DNA form, the CDR3 reads TGTGCCAGCAGCCAAGAGCTAGTAGGTCATTGGCCAGATACGCAGTATTTT. Its protein product is CASSQELVGHWPDTQYF.

Details on this clonotype: A read error is the likely source, as a far larger clone sits one nucleotide away. CDR3 DNA: TGTGCCAGCAGTGAAATGTTTCGCGGGATCTACAATGAGCAGTTCTTC. Translation: CASSEMFRGIYNEQFF. The chain recombines TRBV6-4 with TRBJ2-1, with a tentative D call TRBD2 (6 bases). Trimming took 3 bases from V and 3 from J, leaving 15 bases between them. Germline assignment: CDR1 MRHNA and CDR2 SNTAGT. There are 16 residues in the CDR3.

The chain recombines TRBV6-4 with TRBJ2-1; a possible D gene is TRBD2 (6 bases). Germline-derived CDR1 and CDR2 are MRHNA and SNTAGT. This CDR3 is built from 14 residues. Trimming took 5 bases from V and 9 from J, leaving 17 bases between them. Here the CDR3 reads CASSNDGGGGEQFF. CDR3 coding DNA: TGTGCCAGCAGTAACGATGGTGGGGGAGGTGAGCAGTTCTTC.

This chain connects TRBV27 to TRBJ1-2, with D possibly matching TRBD1 (6 bases). The CDR3 runs 15 residues. The V end lost 10 bases, the J end lost 4 bases, and 22 bases lay between the germline ends. The germline CDR1 and CDR2 sequences are MNHEY and SMNVEV (reference sequence). CDR3 in amino acids: CAISSNTGTTYGYTF. CDR3 sequence (DNA): TGTGCCATCAGCTCGAATACCGGGACAACCTATGGCTACACCTTC.

This clonotype is labeled as medium-sized (0.01 to 0.1%). For the CDR3, the DNA is TGTGCCAGCAGTTCCGGCGGAAACTATGGCTACACCTTC. Its protein is CASSSGGNYGYTF. V and J are TRBV28 and TRBJ1-2; D is ambiguous. Germline loops: CDR1 MDHEN, CDR2 SYDVKM. CDR3 length: 13 amino acids. Trimming shortened V by 4 bases and J by 2 bases, and 8 bases separated the two germline ends.

By its share, this clonotype is medium-sized (0.01 to 0.1%). CDR3 in DNA: TGTGCCAGCAGCCCAAGGACAGGGGAGTACGAGCAGTACTTC. This sequence encodes CASSPRTGEYEQYF. This chain joins TRBV7-2 and TRBJ2-7; TRBD1 agrees at 9 bases. CDR3 size: 14 residues. The germline V gene has CDR1 SGHTA and CDR2 FQGNSA. J lost 4 bases, V lost 5 bases, and 6 bases had no gene match. The complete variable domain, with remaining parts taken from reference TRBV7-2 and TRBJ2-7, reads GAGVSQSPSNKVTEKGKDVELRCDPISGHTALYWYRQSLGQGLEFLIYFQGNSAPDKSGLPSDRFSAERTGGSVSTLTIQRTQQEDSAVYLCASSPRTGEYEQYFGPGTRLTVT.

The chain uses TRBV6-9 and TRBJ2-3, with no clear D. The length of the CDR3 is 16 residues. V lost 4 bases, J lost 2 bases, and 16 bases lay in between. The germline V gene has CDR1 MNHGY and CDR2 SVAAGI. DNA of the CDR3: TGTGCCAGCAGTTGGCATAGAGGTGCCCCCACAGATACGCAGTATTTT. Protein sequence: CASSWHRGAPTDTQYF.